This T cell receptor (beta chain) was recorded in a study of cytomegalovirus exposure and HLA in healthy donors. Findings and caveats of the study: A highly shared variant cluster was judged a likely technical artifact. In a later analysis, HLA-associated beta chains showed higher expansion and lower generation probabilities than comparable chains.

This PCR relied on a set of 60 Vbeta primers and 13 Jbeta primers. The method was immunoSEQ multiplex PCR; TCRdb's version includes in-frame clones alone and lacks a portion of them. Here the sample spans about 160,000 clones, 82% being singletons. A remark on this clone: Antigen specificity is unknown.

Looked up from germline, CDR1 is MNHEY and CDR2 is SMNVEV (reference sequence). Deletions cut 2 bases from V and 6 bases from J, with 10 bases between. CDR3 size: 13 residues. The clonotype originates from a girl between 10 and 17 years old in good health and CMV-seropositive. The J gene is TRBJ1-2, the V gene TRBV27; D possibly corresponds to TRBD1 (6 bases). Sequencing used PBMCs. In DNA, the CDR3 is TGTGCCAGCAGTTTACGGGGGGGCAATGGCTACACCTTC. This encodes CASSLRGGNGYTF.